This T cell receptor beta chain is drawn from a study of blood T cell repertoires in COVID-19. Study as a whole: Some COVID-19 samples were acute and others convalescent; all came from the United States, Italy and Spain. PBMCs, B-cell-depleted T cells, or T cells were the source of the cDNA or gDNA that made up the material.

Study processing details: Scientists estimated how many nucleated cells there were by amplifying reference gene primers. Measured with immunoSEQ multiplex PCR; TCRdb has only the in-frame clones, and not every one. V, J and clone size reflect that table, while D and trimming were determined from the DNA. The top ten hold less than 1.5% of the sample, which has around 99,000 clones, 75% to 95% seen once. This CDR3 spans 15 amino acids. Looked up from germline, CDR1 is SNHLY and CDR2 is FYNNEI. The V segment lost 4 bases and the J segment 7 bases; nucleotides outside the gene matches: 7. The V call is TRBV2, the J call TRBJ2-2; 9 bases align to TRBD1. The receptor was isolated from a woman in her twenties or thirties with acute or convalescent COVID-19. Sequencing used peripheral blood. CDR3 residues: CASSVTGGYSGELFF. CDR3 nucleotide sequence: TGTGCCAGCAGTGTGACAGGGGGTTATAGCGGGGAGCTGTTTTTT.